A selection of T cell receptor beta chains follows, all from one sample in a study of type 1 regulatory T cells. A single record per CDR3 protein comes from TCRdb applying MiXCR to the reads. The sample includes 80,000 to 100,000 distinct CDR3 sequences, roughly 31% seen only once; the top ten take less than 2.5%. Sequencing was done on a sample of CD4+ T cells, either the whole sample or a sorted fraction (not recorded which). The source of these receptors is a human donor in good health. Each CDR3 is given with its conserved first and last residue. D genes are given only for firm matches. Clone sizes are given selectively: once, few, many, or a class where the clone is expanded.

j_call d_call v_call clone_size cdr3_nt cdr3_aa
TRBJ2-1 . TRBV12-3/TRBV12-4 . TGTGCCAGCAATCCTCGAGGAGGGGCTGAGCAGTTCTTC CASNPRGGAEQFF
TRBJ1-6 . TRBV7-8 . TGTGCCAGCAGCTTAGTCGCAGTGGGGAATTCACCCCTCCACTTT CASSLVAVGNSPLHF
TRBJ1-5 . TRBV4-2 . TGTGCCAGCAGCCCCAGCGGCGGGCCCCAGCATTTT CASSPSGGPQHF
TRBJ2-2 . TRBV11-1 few TGTGCCAGCAGCCGAACTCAGGACACCGGGGAGCTGTTTTTT CASSRTQDTGELFF
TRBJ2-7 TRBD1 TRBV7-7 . TGTGCCAGCAGCCCCGGGACAGGGGGTAGCGACGAGCAGTACTTC CASSPGTGGSDEQYF
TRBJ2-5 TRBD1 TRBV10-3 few TGTGCCATCAGGGAAGACAGGGGTCAAGAGACCCAGTACTTC CAIREDRGQETQYF
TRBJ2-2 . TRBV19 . TGTGCCAGTAGGAGTAGATGGGTTACTGCGAACACCGGGGAGCTGTTTTTT CASRSRWVTANTGELFF
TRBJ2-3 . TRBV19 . TGTGCCAGTTGGACGGACCAAAGCACAGATACGCAGTATTTT CASWTDQSTDTQYF
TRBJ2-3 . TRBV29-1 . TGCAGCCTCCAGGCCCGGGGCGCAGCAGATACGCAGTATTTT CSLQARGAADTQYF
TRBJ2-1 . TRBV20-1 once TGCAGTGCTAGAGGCTACAACTGGGATGAGCAGTTCTTC CSARGYNWDEQFF
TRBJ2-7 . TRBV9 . TGTGCCAGCAGCGTGCAGTACTACGAGCAGTACTTC CASSVQYYEQYF
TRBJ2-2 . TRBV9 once TGTGCCAGCAGCATCATGGACGAGAACACCGGGGAGCTGTTTTTT CASSIMDENTGELFF
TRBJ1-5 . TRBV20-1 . TGCAGTGCTCTACAGGGACCCAATAATCAGCCCCAGCATTTT CSALQGPNNQPQHF
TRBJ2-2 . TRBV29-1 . TGCAGCGTTGAACTCTCAGGGCCCACCGGGGAGCTGTTTTTT CSVELSGPTGELFF
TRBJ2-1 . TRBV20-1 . TGCAGTGCTCAAATTGTCGGGGGATACAATAAGCAGTTCTTC CSAQIVGGYNKQFF
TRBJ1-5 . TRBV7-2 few TGTGCCAGCAGCTTATTAAATCAGCCCCAGCATTTT CASSLLNQPQHF
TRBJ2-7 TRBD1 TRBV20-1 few TGCAGTGCTGGGAAACCGGGACAGGGAAACGAGCAGTACTTC CSAGKPGQGNEQYF
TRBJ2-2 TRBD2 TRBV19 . TGTGCCAGTAAAACCCATTTCGGCCGAGGGACTACTAGCACCGGGGAGCTGTTTTTT CASKTHFGRGTTSTGELFF
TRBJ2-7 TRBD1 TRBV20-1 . TGCAGTGCTAGAGATCGGGACAGGGGTCACGAGCAGTACTTC CSARDRDRGHEQYF
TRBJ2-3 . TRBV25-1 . TGTGCCAGCAGTGAATACGTTGTGGGAGGCACAGATACGCAGTATTTT CASSEYVVGGTDTQYF
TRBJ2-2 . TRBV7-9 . TGTGCCACCCCTACTAGCCTGGGGACCGGGGAGCTGTTTTTT CATPTSLGTGELFF
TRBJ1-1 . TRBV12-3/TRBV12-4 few TGTGCCAGCAGTCCGTGGGGTGCTGAAGCTTTCTTT CASSPWGAEAFF
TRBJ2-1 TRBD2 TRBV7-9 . TGTGCCAGCAGCTTCAGCGGGAGGGCCAAAGAGCAGTTCTTC CASSFSGRAKEQFF
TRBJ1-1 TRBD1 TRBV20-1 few TGCAGTGCTAGGGACCCCCTGACAGGGGTTATCACTGAAGCTTTCTTT CSARDPLTGVITEAFF
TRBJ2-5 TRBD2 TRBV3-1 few TGTGCCAGCAGCCAGGGCGGGACTAGCGGCCAAGAGACCCAGTACTTC CASSQGGTSGQETQYF
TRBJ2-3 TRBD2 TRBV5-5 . TGTGCCAGCAGCTTGGAGGGGACTAGCGGGAGGACCCTTAGCACAGATACGCAGTATTTT CASSLEGTSGRTLSTDTQYF
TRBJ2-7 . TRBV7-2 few TGTGCCAGCAGCTTAAAAAAAGGCGGGCGGACTAAGGGCTCCTACGAGCAGTACTTC CASSLKKGGRTKGSYEQYF
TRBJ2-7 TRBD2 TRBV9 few TGTGCCAGCAGCGTCACTAGCGGGACCTCCTACGAGCAGTACTTC CASSVTSGTSYEQYF
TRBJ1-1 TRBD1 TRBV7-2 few TGTGCCAGCAGCTTAGCAGGGGGCGAAGCTTTCTTT CASSLAGGEAFF
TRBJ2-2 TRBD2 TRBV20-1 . TGCAGTGCTAGTCGGGGCCTTAAGCGGGACCAAAACACCGGGGAGCTGTTTTTT CSASRGLKRDQNTGELFF
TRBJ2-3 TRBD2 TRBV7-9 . TGTGCCAGCAGCTTTACTAGCGGGTTCACAGATACGCAGTATTTT CASSFTSGFTDTQYF
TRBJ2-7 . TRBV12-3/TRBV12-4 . TGTGCCAGCAGTTTCCGCCCAGCGGCAGAGTACGAGCAGTACTTC CASSFRPAAEYEQYF
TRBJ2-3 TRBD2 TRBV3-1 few TGTGCCAGCAGCCAAGATCAGCCTAGCGGGATGGGGGATACGCAGTATTTT CASSQDQPSGMGDTQYF
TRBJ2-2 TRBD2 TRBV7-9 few TGTGCCAGCAGCGCACTAGCGGGTTTATTATCCGGGGAGCTGTTTTTT CASSALAGLLSGELFF
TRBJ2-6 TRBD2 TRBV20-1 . TGCGGTGCTAGTGGACTAGCGGGTCTCTCTGGGGCCAACGTCCTGACTTTC CGASGLAGLSGANVLTF
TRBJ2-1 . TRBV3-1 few TGTGCCAGCAGCCAAGCCTCGGGGGCAGATACCTACAATGAGCAGTTCTTC CASSQASGADTYNEQFF
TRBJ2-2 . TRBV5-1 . TGCGCCAGCAGCTCCAGAGGGACGGCCAATTCCGGGGAGCTGTTTTTT CASSSRGTANSGELFF
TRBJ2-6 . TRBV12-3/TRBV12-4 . TGTGCCAGCACTGGAGGTGGCCCGTCTGGGGCCAACGTCCTGACTTTC CASTGGGPSGANVLTF
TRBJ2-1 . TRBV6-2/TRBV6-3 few TGTGCCAGCAGTTACTCTGTGCCCGGCAATGAGCAGTTCTTC CASSYSVPGNEQFF
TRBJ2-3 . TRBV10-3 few TGTGCCTCAAGGCCCGAGGGCACAGATACGCAGTATTTT CASRPEGTDTQYF